The 26 T cell receptor beta chains below come from one sample, sequenced in a study of shared clonotypes between healthy human individuals. Profiling relied on immunoSEQ multiplex PCR, and the TCRdb table lists in-frame clones only, not all of them. The data hold some 800,000 clones, with 80% to 95% observed a single time. The naive CD8 fraction comprised CD45RO-negative cells positively selected for CCR7 and excluded terminally differentiated effector memory CD45RA+ cells. Sequencing was carried out using naive CD8+ T cells sorted from blood. These receptors all come from a man aged 25 to 40 in good health.

CDR3 DNA sequence: TGTGCCAGCAGTTCGGGCCTACTAGCGGGAGTCTACGAGCAGTACTTC. Translating it yields CASSSGLLAGVYEQYF. This rearrangement joins TRBV28 to TRBJ2-7, with 11 bases aligning to TRBD2. Germline V gene sequence: CDR1 MDHEN, CDR2 SYDVKM. The CDR3 runs 16 residues. V shed 4 bases and J 3 bases; nucleotides not matched to a gene: 8.

V gene TRBV2 combines with J gene TRBJ2-5; D ambiguous. V was shortened by 2 bases and J by 1 base, with 5 bases between the two germline ends. This CDR3 has 13 amino acids. Per germline, CDR1 SNHLY and CDR2 FYNNEI. CDR3 DNA sequence: TGTGCCAGCAGTGAACCGGTCCAAGAGACCCAGTACTTC. It yields the protein CASSEPVQETQYF.

The chain carries TRBV9 and TRBJ2-2; weak D call: TRBD1 (6 bases). Germline V gene data show CDR1 as SGDLS and CDR2 as YYNGEE. The CDR3 totals 15 residues. V lost 2 bases and J lost 0, with 8 bases in between. In DNA form, the CDR3 reads TGTGCCAGCAGCGTGGACAGCGCGAACACCGGGGAGCTGTTTTTT. Protein product: CASSVDSANTGELFF.

This clone appeared once. This rearrangement joins TRBV5-1 to TRBJ2-7; D is uncertain. The V and J ends lost 0 bases and 6 bases respectively, with 13 bases between them. Germline CDR1 and CDR2: SGHRS and YFSETQ. The CDR3 has 14 amino acids. This CDR3 reads CASSLEPLGFEQYF. For the CDR3, the DNA is TGCGCCAGCAGCTTGGAACCCCTGGGGTTCGAGCAGTACTTC.

The chain uses TRBV2 and TRBJ2-3; D unresolved. This CDR3 is 13 amino acids long. Germline assignment: CDR1 SNHLY and CDR2 FYNNEI. Trimming shortened V by 2 bases and J by 0 bases, and 3 bases separated the two germline ends. CDR3: CASSETSTDTQYF. CDR3 DNA: TGTGCCAGCAGTGAAACAAGCACAGATACGCAGTATTTT.

This chain links TRBV6-5 with TRBJ1-5; unclear D gene. There are 15 residues in the CDR3. With 6 bases removed from V and 1 base from J, the gap between germline ends came to 13 bases. Germline CDR1 and CDR2: MNHEY and SVGAGI. The CDR3 loop is CASRLKGLSNQPQHF. The CDR3 DNA follows: TGTGCCAGCAGGTTAAAGGGCCTAAGCAATCAGCCCCAGCATTTT.

This clone was seen once. Other DNA sequences of this sample code for an identical CDR3. The rearrangement links TRBV27 to TRBJ2-3; D gene uncertain. CDR1 and CDR2 from the germline V gene are MNHEY and SMNVEV (reference sequence). This CDR3 spans 12 amino acids. Trimming pared 5 bases from V and 3 bases from J, leaving 6 bases between. In DNA, the CDR3 is TGTGCCAGCAGTCCCCGAACAGATACGCAGTATTTT. Protein product: CASSPRTDTQYF.

The rearrangement joins TRBV9 to TRBJ2-5; D is unresolved. V was pared by 0 bases and J by 2 bases, with 8 bases between. The germline CDR1 and CDR2 sequences are SGDLS and YYNGEE. This CDR3 contains 14 residues. The CDR3 region is CASSVGIVQETQYF. The CDR3 bases are TGTGCCAGCAGCGTAGGGATAGTACAAGAGACCCAGTACTTC. Drawing the rest from reference TRBV9 and TRBJ2-5, the complete variable domain is DSGVTQTPKHLITATGQRVTLRCSPRSGDLSVYWYQQSLDQGLQFLIQYYNGEERAKGNILERFSAQQFPDLHSELNLSSLELGDSALYFCASSVGIVQETQYFGPGTRLLVL.

The rearrangement joins TRBV28 to TRBJ1-3; D is ambiguous. CDR3 length equals 15 residues. Trimming pared 0 bases from V and 0 bases from J, leaving 6 bases between. Per germline, CDR1 MDHEN and CDR2 SYDVKM. CDR3 nucleotides: TGTGCCAGCAGTTTATGGTCGGGCTCTGGAAACACCATATATTTT. Translation: CASSLWSGSGNTIYF.

The V call is TRBV15, the J call TRBJ2-1, with TRBD1 matching over 9 bases. With 1 base clipped from V and 0 bases from J, the junction kept 1 base outside the gene matches. The CDR3 spans 16 residues. The germline gives CDR1 LNHNV, CDR2 YYDKDF (reference sequence). CDR3 sequence: CATSRGGQGSYNEQFF. The CDR3 DNA sequence: TGTGCCACCAGCAGAGGGGGACAGGGCTCCTACAATGAGCAGTTCTTC.

In its sample, this clone was seen once. The V gene is TRBV29-1, the J gene TRBJ2-1; D could derive from TRBD1 or TRBD2 (5 bases each). CDR3 length: 13 amino acids. Germline CDR1 is SQVTM and CDR2 is ANQGSEA. The V end lost 5 bases, the J end lost 3 bases, and 11 bases lay between the germline ends. CDR3 protein: CSVPSGGYNEQFF. CDR3 nucleotides: TGCAGCGTTCCCTCTGGGGGCTACAATGAGCAGTTCTTC.

This clone was counted once. The chain links TRBV4-3 to TRBJ2-3, with 12 bases identical to TRBD2. The CDR3 is made up of 18 amino acids. V lost 0 bases and J lost 1; bases outside the gene matches: 5. Germline CDR1 is LGHNA and CDR2 is YSLEER. The CDR3 coding sequence is TGCGCCAGCAGCCAAGATAGGCTAGCGGGAGGGCGCACAGATACGCAGTATTTT. As protein: CASSQDRLAGGRTDTQYF.

V gene TRBV27 combines with J gene TRBJ2-1; 11 bases line up with TRBD2. The V segment lost 6 bases and the J segment 4 bases; nucleotides outside the gene matches: 5. Germline V lookup: CDR1 MNHEY, CDR2 SMNVEV (reference sequence). The CDR3 extends over 15 amino acids. Here the CDR3 reads CASSKLAGAYNEQFF. The CDR3 nucleotides read TGTGCCAGCAGCAAACTAGCGGGAGCATACAATGAGCAGTTCTTC.

This clone was counted once. The J gene is TRBJ1-5, the V gene TRBV19; no clear D. The ends were cut back, 3 bases at V and 4 bases at J, with 13 bases in the middle. The CDR3 contains 15 residues. The V gene's germline CDR1 is LNHDA and CDR2 SQIVND (reference sequence). CDR3: CASSMKAGINQPQHF. The CDR3 coding sequence is TGTGCCAGTAGTATGAAGGCGGGGATTAATCAGCCCCAGCATTTT. The variable domain in full, completed from reference TRBV19 and TRBJ1-5, reads DGGITQSPKYLFRKEGQNVTLSCEQNLNHDAMYWYRQDPGQGLRLIYYSQIVNDFQKGDIAEGYSVSREKKESFPLTVTSAQKNPTAFYLCASSMKAGINQPQHFGDGTRLSIL.

The rearrangement links TRBV19 to TRBJ2-1; 10 bases are a match to TRBD1. CDR1 and CDR2 (germline): LNHDA, SQIVND (reference sequence). The CDR3 totals 14 residues. Trimming took 5 bases from V and 6 from J; bases not matched to a gene: 4. The CDR3 here is CASSSWTGGNEQFF. The CDR3 region has the DNA TGTGCCAGTAGTTCCTGGACAGGGGGCAATGAGCAGTTCTTC.

This chain uses TRBV5-4 with TRBJ2-2, with 7 bases lining up with TRBD1. The junction had 2 bases not matched to a gene; V was cut back by 2 bases and J by 1 base. This CDR3 is 15 amino acids long. In germline, CDR1 is SGHNT, CDR2 YYREEE (reference sequence). The CDR3 sequence is CASSLQGQNTGELFF. CDR3 coding DNA: TGTGCCAGCAGCTTACAGGGGCAGAACACCGGGGAGCTGTTTTTT.

The V call is TRBV11-2, the J call TRBJ2-7; the D is unclear. V gave up 2 bases and J gave up 7 bases, with 6 bases separating them. CDR1 is SGHAT and CDR2 is FQNNGV in the germline V gene. The CDR3 has 11 amino acids. DNA of the CDR3: TGTGCCAGCAGCTTACAGGTTGAGCAGTACTTC. Translated: CASSLQVEQYF.

This clone was detected once. The chain joins TRBV7-2 to TRBJ2-7; D is unresolved. V was clipped by 1 base and J by 3 bases, with 16 bases between them. Germline V gives CDR1 SGHTA, CDR2 FQGNSA. The CDR3 loop spans 16 amino acids. CDR3 DNA sequence: TGTGCCAGCAGCTTAGTTGGACCCCAAACCCTCTACGAGCAGTACTTC. Translated: CASSLVGPQTLYEQYF.

V and J are TRBV9 and TRBJ2-1; 10 positions agree with TRBD2. Looked up from germline, CDR1 is SGDLS and CDR2 is YYNGEE. The CDR3 is 14 amino acids. The V gene end was trimmed by 4 bases and the J gene end by 8 bases; junction bases not matched to a gene: 6. The CDR3 sequence: CASSHRSGRDEQFF. The CDR3 region has the DNA TGTGCCAGCAGCCACAGAAGCGGGAGGGATGAGCAGTTCTTC.

The CDR3 sequence is CASSQAGAPPDTQYF. The CDR3 coding sequence is TGTGCCAGCAGCCAAGCGGGAGCCCCCCCAGATACGCAGTATTTT. This chain connects TRBV5-5 to TRBJ2-3; TRBD2 agrees at 8 bases. V trimming: 4 bases; J trimming: 4 bases; junction bases outside the gene matches: 8. Germline V gene data show CDR1 as SGHKS and CDR2 as YYEKEE (reference sequence). The CDR3 spans 15 residues. The whole variable domain, filled in from reference TRBV5-5 and TRBJ2-3, reads DAGVTQSPTHLIKTRGQQVTLRCSPISGHKSVSWYQQVLGQGPQFIFQYYEKEERGRGNFPDRFSARQFPNYSSELNVNALLLGDSALYLCASSQAGAPPDTQYFGPGTRLTVL.

The V call is TRBV9, the J call TRBJ2-7; D is ambiguous. CDR3 size: 13 residues. From germline, CDR1 is SGDLS and CDR2 YYNGEE. V was cut by 3 bases and J by 0 bases, with 7 bases left in between. The CDR3 sequence: CASSGRASYEQYF. Written as DNA, the CDR3 is TGTGCCAGCAGCGGTCGAGCCTCCTACGAGCAGTACTTC. Full variable domain (remainder filled in from reference TRBV9 and TRBJ2-7): DSGVTQTPKHLITATGQRVTLRCSPRSGDLSVYWYQQSLDQGLQFLIQYYNGEERAKGNILERFSAQQFPDLHSELNLSSLELGDSALYFCASSGRASYEQYFGPGTRLTVT.

Details on this clone: No DNA is shown, since the ends of the CDR3 on it are uncertain; the CDR3 is the one TCRdb lists. This chain links TRBV14 with TRBJ1-2. Including both end residues, the CDR3 is 24 amino acids long. The V gene's germline CDR1 is SGHDN and CDR2 FVKESK. The CDR3 loop is CASSQISLDTQHLASGPALLGDTF.

This chain joins TRBV28 and TRBJ2-1; 12 bases are shared with TRBD2. The V gene end was trimmed by 5 bases and the J gene end by 0 bases; junction bases not matched to a gene: 5. CDR1 and CDR2 from the germline V gene are MDHEN and SYDVKM. This CDR3 contains 17 residues. DNA of the CDR3: TGTGCCAGCAGTATTCTAGCGGGAGGGCCCTCCTACAATGAGCAGTTCTTC. Translating gives CASSILAGGPSYNEQFF. Looking up the rest from reference TRBV28 and TRBJ2-1 gives the full variable domain: DVKVTQSSRYLVKRTGEKVFLECVQDMDHENMFWYRQDPGLGLRLIYFSYDVKMKEKGDIPEGYSVSREKKERFSLILESASTNQTSMYLCASSILAGGPSYNEQFFGPGTRLTVL.

CDR3 region: CASSQRLAGVSRWGTDTQYF. CDR3 in DNA: TGCGCCAGCAGCCAAAGACTAGCGGGAGTATCAAGGTGGGGCACAGATACGCAGTATTTT. V is TRBV4-1 and J is TRBJ2-3, with 12 bases fitting TRBD2. The CDR3 consists of 20 residues. Losses at the gene ends were 2 bases for V and 1 base for J; bases not matched to a gene: 13. Germline V lookup: CDR1 MGHRA, CDR2 YSYEKL.

The V and J genes are TRBV11-2 and TRBJ2-5, with D perhaps TRBD1 or TRBD2 (5 bases each). Trimming removed 4 bases at V and 0 bases at J, with 21 bases between. Germline V gene lookup returns CDR1 SGHAT and CDR2 FQNNGV. CDR3 length: 18 residues. This CDR3 is CASSYYRDHSQYQETQYF. CDR3 bases: TGTGCCAGCAGCTATTACCGGGACCACTCTCAGTACCAAGAGACCCAGTACTTC.

This chain connects TRBV7-9 to TRBJ1-4; 7 bases fit TRBD1. CDR3 length: 16 amino acids. The trim removed 5 bases at V and 6 bases at J, leaving 12 bases unmatched. Germline lookup yields CDR1 SEHNR and CDR2 FQNEAQ (reference sequence). The CDR3 DNA sequence: TGTGCCAGCAGCCCCTCGGGCGGGACAGCAGATGAAAAACTGTTTTTT. It translates to CASSPSGGTADEKLFF.